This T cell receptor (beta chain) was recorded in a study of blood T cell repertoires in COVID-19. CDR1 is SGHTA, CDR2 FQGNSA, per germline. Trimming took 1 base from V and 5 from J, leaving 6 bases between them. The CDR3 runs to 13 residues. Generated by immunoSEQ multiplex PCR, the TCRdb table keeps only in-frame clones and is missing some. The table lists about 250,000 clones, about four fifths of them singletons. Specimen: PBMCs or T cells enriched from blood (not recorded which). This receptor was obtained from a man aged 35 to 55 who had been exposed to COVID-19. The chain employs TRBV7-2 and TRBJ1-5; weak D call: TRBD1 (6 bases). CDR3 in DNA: TGTGCCAGCAGCTTAGGGGGGCATCAGCCCCAGCATTTT. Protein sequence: CASSLGGHQPQHF.